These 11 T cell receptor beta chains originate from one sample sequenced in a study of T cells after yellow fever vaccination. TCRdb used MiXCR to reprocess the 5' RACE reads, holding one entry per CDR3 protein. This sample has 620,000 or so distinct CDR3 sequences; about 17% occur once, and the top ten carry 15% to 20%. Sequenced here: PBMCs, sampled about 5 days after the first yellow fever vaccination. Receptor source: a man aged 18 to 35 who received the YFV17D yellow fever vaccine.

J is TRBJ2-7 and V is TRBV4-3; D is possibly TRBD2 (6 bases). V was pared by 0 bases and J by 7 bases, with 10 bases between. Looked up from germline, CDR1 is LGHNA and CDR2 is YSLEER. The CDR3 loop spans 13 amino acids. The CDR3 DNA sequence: TGCGCCAGCAGCCAAGATTATGGGGGGGAGCAGTACTTC. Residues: CASSQDYGGEQYF.

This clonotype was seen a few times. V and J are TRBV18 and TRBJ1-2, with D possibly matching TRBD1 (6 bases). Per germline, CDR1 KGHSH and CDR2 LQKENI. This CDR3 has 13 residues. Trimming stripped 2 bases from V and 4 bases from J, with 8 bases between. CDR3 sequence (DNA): TGTGCCAGCTCACCAAAACAGGGCTATGGCTACACCTTC. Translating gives CASSPKQGYGYTF.

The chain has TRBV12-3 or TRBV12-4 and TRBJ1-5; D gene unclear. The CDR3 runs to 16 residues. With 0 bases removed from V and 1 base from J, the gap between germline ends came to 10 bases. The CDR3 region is CASSLAFLGSNQPQHF. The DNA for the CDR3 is TGTGCCAGCAGTTTAGCGTTCCTTGGGAGCAATCAGCCCCAGCATTTT.

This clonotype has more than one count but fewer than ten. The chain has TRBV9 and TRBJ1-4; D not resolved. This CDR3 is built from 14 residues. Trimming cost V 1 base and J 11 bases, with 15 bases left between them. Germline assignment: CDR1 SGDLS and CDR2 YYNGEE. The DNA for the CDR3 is TGTGCCAGCAGCGTAAGCTTCGTCAGCAGCAAACTGTTTTTT. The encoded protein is CASSVSFVSSKLFF.

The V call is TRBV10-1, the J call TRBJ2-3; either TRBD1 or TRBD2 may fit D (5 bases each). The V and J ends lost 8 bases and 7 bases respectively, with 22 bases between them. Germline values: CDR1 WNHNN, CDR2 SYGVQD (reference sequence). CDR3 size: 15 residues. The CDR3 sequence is CASGRGDLLPYTQYF. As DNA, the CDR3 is TGCGCCAGCGGACGAGGGGACCTGTTGCCTTATACGCAGTATTTT.

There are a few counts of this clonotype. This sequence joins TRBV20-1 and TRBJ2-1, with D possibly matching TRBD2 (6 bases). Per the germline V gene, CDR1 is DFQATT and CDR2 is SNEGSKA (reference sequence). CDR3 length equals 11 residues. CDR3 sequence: CMGRWDGEQFF. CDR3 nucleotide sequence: TGCATGGGGAGGTGGGATGGTGAGCAGTTCTTC.

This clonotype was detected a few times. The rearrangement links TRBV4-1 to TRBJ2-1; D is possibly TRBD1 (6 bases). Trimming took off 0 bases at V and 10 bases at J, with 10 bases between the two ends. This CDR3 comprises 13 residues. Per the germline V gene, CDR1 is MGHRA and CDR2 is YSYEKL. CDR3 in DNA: TGCGCCAGCAGCCAAGATTCAGGGGACGAGCAGTTCTTC. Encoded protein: CASSQDSGDEQFF.

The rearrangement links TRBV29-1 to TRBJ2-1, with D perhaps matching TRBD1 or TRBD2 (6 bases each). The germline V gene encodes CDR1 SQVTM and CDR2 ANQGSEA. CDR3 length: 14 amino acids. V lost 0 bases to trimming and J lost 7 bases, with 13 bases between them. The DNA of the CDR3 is TGCAGCGTTGAAGATCGGGTAGGGGGGAATGAGCAGTTCTTC. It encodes CSVEDRVGGNEQFF.

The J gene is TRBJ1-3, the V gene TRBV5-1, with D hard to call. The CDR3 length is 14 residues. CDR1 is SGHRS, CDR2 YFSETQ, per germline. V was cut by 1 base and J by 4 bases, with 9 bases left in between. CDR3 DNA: TGCGCCAGCAGCTTGCGGGGATTCGGAAACACCATATATTTT. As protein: CASSLRGFGNTIYF.

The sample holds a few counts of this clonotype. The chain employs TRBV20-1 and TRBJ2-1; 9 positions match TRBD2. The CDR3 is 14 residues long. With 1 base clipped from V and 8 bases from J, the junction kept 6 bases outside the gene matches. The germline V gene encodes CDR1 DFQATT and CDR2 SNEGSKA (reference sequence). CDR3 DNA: TGCAGTGCTAGAGTCAGCGGGGGGCTTTATGAGCAGTTCTTC. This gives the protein CSARVSGGLYEQFF.

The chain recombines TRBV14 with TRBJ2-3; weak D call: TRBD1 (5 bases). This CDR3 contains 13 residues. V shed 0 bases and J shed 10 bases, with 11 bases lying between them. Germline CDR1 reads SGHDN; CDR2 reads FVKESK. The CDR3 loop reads CASSQDLARAQYF. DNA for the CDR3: TGTGCCAGCAGCCAAGACCTGGCCAGGGCGCAGTATTTT. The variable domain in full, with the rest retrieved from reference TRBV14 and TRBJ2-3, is EAGVTQFPSHSVIEKGQTVTLRCDPISGHDNLYWYRRVMGKEIKFLLHFVKESKQDESGMPNNRFLAERTGGTYSTLKVQPAELEDSGVYFCASSQDLARAQYFGPGTRLTVL.